The next 32 T cell receptor beta chains were all read from a single sample in a study of T cell responses to AZD1222 COVID-19 vaccine. Clones were sequenced by immunoSEQ multiplex PCR, and TCRdb holds only the in-frame ones, with some missing. Found here are under 95,000 clones, 88% of them singletons; the top ten hold 6.9%. Sequencing used peripheral blood, obtained 28 days after the second AZD1222 dose. The origin of the receptors is an adult who received the AZD1222 COVID-19 vaccine.

V usage is TRBV19 and J usage is TRBJ1-2; a weak D match, TRBD1 (6 bases). The CDR3 is 14 amino acids. Trimming pared 5 bases from V and 6 bases from J, leaving 16 bases between. In germline, CDR1 is LNHDA, CDR2 SQIVND (reference sequence). CDR3 residues: CASSSRQARNGYTF. The CDR3, as DNA: TGTGCCAGTAGTTCACGACAGGCGCGGAATGGCTACACCTTC.

The chain recombines TRBV15 with TRBJ2-3; D gene ambiguous. Per the germline V gene, CDR1 is LNHNV and CDR2 is YYDKDF (reference sequence). V lost 0 bases, J lost 0 bases, and 7 bases lay in between. The CDR3 totals 15 residues. The CDR3 bases are TGTGCCACCAGCAGAGAGCTGACTAGCACAGATACGCAGTATTTT. This encodes CATSRELTSTDTQYF.

This sequence joins TRBV4-3 and TRBJ2-7; D tentatively fits TRBD1 or TRBD2 (5 bases each). Germline CDR1 and CDR2: LGHNA and YSLEER. The CDR3 has 15 amino acids. V was pared by 1 base and J by 1 base, with 11 bases between. The CDR3 reads CASSQVYGASYEQYF. CDR3 sequence (DNA): TGCGCCAGCAGCCAAGTGTACGGGGCATCCTACGAGCAGTACTTC.

The CDR3 loop reads CSVEDYGRGYTF. DNA for the CDR3: TGCAGCGTTGAAGATTACGGGAGAGGCTACACCTTC. The chain has TRBV29-1 and TRBJ1-2; D unresolved. V dropped 0 bases and J dropped 8 bases, with 10 bases sitting between them. Germline CDR1 reads SQVTM; CDR2 reads ANQGSEA. The CDR3 length is 12 residues.

The chain combines TRBV6-5 with TRBJ2-1; the D is unclear. This CDR3 comprises 15 residues. Germline V CDR1 and CDR2: MNHEY, SVGAGI. The V end lost 6 bases, the J end lost 2 bases, and 14 bases lay between the germline ends. The CDR3: CASRPAADPYNEQFF. DNA for the CDR3: TGTGCCAGCAGGCCTGCCGCGGACCCCTACAATGAGCAGTTCTTC.

The V and J genes are TRBV7-9 and TRBJ2-3; D is uncertain. Trimming stripped 2 bases from V and 2 bases from J, with 8 bases between. The CDR3 spans 14 residues. Per germline, CDR1 SEHNR and CDR2 FQNEAQ (reference sequence). CDR3 bases: TGTGCCAGCAGCTTAAGTCAGGCCACAGATACGCAGTATTTT. Residues: CASSLSQATDTQYF.

V is TRBV30 and J is TRBJ1-4, with D possibly TRBD1 on 5 matching bases. This CDR3 is built from 14 residues. CDR1 and CDR2 (germline): GTSNPN, SVGIG (reference sequence). Trimming removed 1 base at V and 7 bases at J, with 13 bases between. CDR3 DNA sequence: TGTGCCTGGAGTGGGGCCGGGGCAGGTGAAAAACTGTTTTTT. Translation: CAWSGAGAGEKLFF. Drawing the rest from reference TRBV30 and TRBJ1-4, the complete variable domain is SQTIHQWPATLVQPVGSPLSLECTVEGTSNPNLYWYRQAAGRGLQLLFYSVGIGQISSEVPQNLSASRPQDRQFILSSKKLLLSDSGFYLCAWSGAGAGEKLFFGSGTQLSVL.

The genes are TRBV11-2 and TRBJ1-2; D gene ambiguous. CDR3 length: 14 residues. The germline V gene has CDR1 SGHAT and CDR2 FQNNGV. V dropped 0 bases and J dropped 0 bases, with 5 bases sitting between them. The CDR3 sequence: CASSLDPANYGYTF. The CDR3 coding sequence is TGTGCCAGCAGCTTAGATCCAGCTAACTATGGCTACACCTTC.

This clone showed up just once. J is TRBJ1-2 and V is TRBV19; a possible D gene is TRBD1 (6 bases). CDR1 LNHDA and CDR2 SQIVND come from the germline V gene (reference sequence). V was trimmed by 5 bases and J by 0 bases, leaving 16 bases between them. The CDR3 covers 16 residues. CDR3 coding DNA: TGTGCCAGTAGTGTTAACAGGGCTAGGGCTAACTATGGCTACACCTTC. Its translation is CASSVNRARANYGYTF.

The chain uses TRBV19 and TRBJ1-2, with D possibly matching TRBD1 (6 bases). The CDR3 extends over 14 amino acids. Deletions cut 5 bases from V and 0 bases from J, with 10 bases between. Germline-derived CDR1 and CDR2 are LNHDA and SQIVND (reference sequence). Written as DNA, the CDR3 is TGTGCCAGTAGTCGGGACACAGCTAACTATGGCTACACCTTC. Its translation is CASSRDTANYGYTF.

This clone was observed once. The genes are TRBV6-5 and TRBJ2-4; a possible D gene is TRBD2 (6 bases). CDR3 length: 14 residues. Germline V gives CDR1 MNHEY, CDR2 SVGAGI. The ends were cut back, 2 bases at V and 8 bases at J, with 13 bases in the middle. The CDR3 loop is CASSYRRGGDIQYF. In DNA, the CDR3 is TGTGCCAGCAGTTACAGGAGGGGAGGCGACATTCAGTACTTC.

The chain couples TRBV6-6 to TRBJ2-3; D is unresolved. CDR3 length: 12 amino acids. Trimming shortened V by 6 bases and J by 4 bases, and 8 bases separated the two germline ends. Germline CDR1 and CDR2: MNHNY and SVGAGI (reference sequence). CDR3 sequence reads: CASRSAPDTQYF. DNA of the CDR3: TGTGCCAGCAGGAGCGCCCCAGATACGCAGTATTTT.

This clone came up once. The rearrangement links TRBV28 to TRBJ2-1; perhaps D is TRBD1 or TRBD2 (5 bases each). The CDR3 has 13 amino acids. V was shortened by 3 bases and J by 10 bases, with 13 bases between the two germline ends. Germline CDR1 is MDHEN and CDR2 is SYDVKM. CDR3 protein: CASSFGGREEQFF. The CDR3, as DNA: TGTGCCAGCAGTTTTGGGGGACGCGAAGAGCAGTTCTTC.

The chain couples TRBV7-8 to TRBJ1-5; possibly TRBD1 for D (5 bases). The CDR3 sequence is 16 residues long. V lost 5 bases and J lost 0, with 14 bases in between. Per germline, CDR1 SGHVS and CDR2 FQNEAQ. CDR3 amino acids: CASSRGTEYSNQPQHF. CDR3 sequence (DNA): TGTGCCAGCAGCCGAGGGACGGAGTATAGCAATCAGCCCCAGCATTTT.

This clone has a single count. V and J are TRBV19 and TRBJ2-7; 12 nucleotides agree with TRBD1. Germline loops: CDR1 LNHDA, CDR2 SQIVND (reference sequence). The trim removed 7 bases at V and 7 bases at J, leaving 5 bases unmatched. This CDR3 comprises 13 residues. The CDR3: CASKGTGGLEQYF. CDR3 sequence (DNA): TGTGCCAGTAAAGGGACAGGGGGCCTTGAGCAGTACTTC.

CDR3 nucleotide sequence: TGTGCCAGCAGCTTAGACAGGGGGACTATCTATGAGCAGTTCTTC. It codes for CASSLDRGTIYEQFF. The chain couples TRBV11-2 to TRBJ2-1; tentatively, D is TRBD1 or TRBD2 (7 bases each). In germline, CDR1 is SGHAT, CDR2 FQNNGV. The germline V and J ends were trimmed by 0 bases and 8 bases, with 14 bases remaining between them. The CDR3 totals 15 residues.

The rearrangement uses TRBV28 and TRBJ2-1, with TRBD1 matching 8 bases. This CDR3 spans 14 amino acids. Trimming removed 5 bases from V and 7 bases from J; junction bases left unmatched: 7. Germline V CDR1 and CDR2: MDHEN, SYDVKM. CDR3 loop: CASSPGTGENEQFF. The CDR3 DNA reads TGTGCCAGCAGTCCCGGGACAGGCGAAAATGAGCAGTTCTTC. Together with reference TRBV28 and TRBJ2-1, the CDR3 gives the full variable domain: DVKVTQSSRYLVKRTGEKVFLECVQDMDHENMFWYRQDPGLGLRLIYFSYDVKMKEKGDIPEGYSVSREKKERFSLILESASTNQTSMYLCASSPGTGENEQFFGPGTRLTVL.

The CDR3 region has the DNA TGCAGCGGCCTAAACCGCAGTCGGGGATTGAACACTGAAGCTTTCTTT. This gives the protein CSGLNRSRGLNTEAFF. This chain links TRBV29-1 with TRBJ1-1; D is undetermined. This CDR3 has 16 residues. With 7 bases removed from V and 0 bases from J, the gap between germline ends came to 21 bases. The germline V gene has CDR1 SQVTM and CDR2 ANQGSEA.

V is TRBV10-3 and J is TRBJ1-3; 7 bases align to TRBD1. The CDR3 is 16 amino acids. Germline CDR1 ENHRY, CDR2 SYGVKD. V lost 3 bases and J lost 4; bases outside the gene matches: 9. The DNA for the CDR3 is TGTGCCATCAGTGATAGGACAGGATTGAAAGGAAACACCATATATTTT. The encoded protein is CAISDRTGLKGNTIYF.

Only one count was recorded for this clone. The chain combines TRBV30 with TRBJ1-2; TRBD1 matches at 11 bases. Looked up from germline, CDR1 is GTSNPN and CDR2 is SVGIG (reference sequence). The CDR3 spans 14 residues. The trim removed 0 bases at V and 7 bases at J, leaving 4 bases unmatched. The DNA for the CDR3 is TGTGCCTGGAGTGTGGGACAGGGGGTTGGTGGCTACACCTTC. Translated: CAWSVGQGVGGYTF.

J is TRBJ2-1 and V is TRBV4-2, with D possibly called TRBD1 or TRBD2 (6 bases each). Germline values: CDR1 LGHNA, CDR2 YNFKEQ. CDR3 length: 16 amino acids. The V and J ends lost 6 bases and 7 bases respectively, with 22 bases between them. CDR3 protein: CASSPIEQGLGNEQFF. In DNA, the CDR3 is TGTGCCAGCAGTCCTATAGAACAGGGACTGGGAAATGAGCAGTTCTTC.

The chain uses TRBV27 and TRBJ1-5; TRBD1 matches at 7 bases. V was pared by 9 bases and J by 3 bases, with 5 bases of the junction left unmatched. There are 13 residues in the CDR3. Germline CDR1 is MNHEY and CDR2 is SMNVEV (reference sequence). The DNA for the CDR3 is TGTGCCAGTGGGGGACAGTTCAATCAGCCCCAGCATTTT. Amino acid sequence: CASGGQFNQPQHF.

The CDR3 protein is CSVEDQGAGQPQHF. In nucleotides, the CDR3 is TGCAGCGTTGAAGACCAGGGGGCGGGGCAGCCCCAGCATTTT. The chain recombines TRBV29-1 with TRBJ1-5; 8 bases map to TRBD1. This CDR3 is built from 14 residues. Germline V gene sequence: CDR1 SQVTM, CDR2 ANQGSEA. J was trimmed by 7 bases and V by 0 bases; bases with no gene match: 5.

The gene calls are TRBV10-3 and TRBJ2-1; the D is unclear. The length of the CDR3 is 14 residues. The germline CDR1 and CDR2 sequences are ENHRY and SYGVKD. Deletions cut 3 bases from V and 4 bases from J, with 10 bases between. CDR3 DNA: TGTGCCATCAGTGAACCGCGCGCGTACAATGAGCAGTTCTTC. As protein: CAISEPRAYNEQFF.

This clone was picked up a small number of times. The chain recombines TRBV4-3 with TRBJ1-1; 7 bases match TRBD1. Germline V lookup: CDR1 LGHNA, CDR2 YSLEER. This CDR3 has 15 residues. J gave up 3 bases and V 1 base, and 5 bases lay outside the gene matches. The CDR3 sequence is CASSQGHRGHTEAFF. In DNA, the CDR3 is TGCGCCAGCAGCCAAGGTCACAGGGGTCACACTGAAGCTTTCTTT.

J is TRBJ1-1 and V is TRBV7-2; no reliable D call. V lost 1 base and J 4 bases, leaving 10 bases between the germline ends. This CDR3 region has 14 residues. Germline CDR1 SGHTA, CDR2 FQGNSA. The CDR3 region is CASSLDPRFTEAFF. CDR3 DNA sequence: TGTGCCAGCAGCTTAGATCCTAGATTCACTGAAGCTTTCTTT.

This chain uses TRBV23-1 with TRBJ2-7; TRBD2 aligns across 13 bases. TRBV23-1 is recorded as an ORF, its role being uncertain. The length of the CDR3 is 17 residues. With 6 bases clipped from V and 5 bases from J, the junction kept 13 bases outside the gene matches. This CDR3 is CASRLGLAGSVQDEQYF. The DNA of the CDR3 is TGCGCCAGCAGGCTGGGACTAGCGGGATCCGTCCAAGACGAGCAGTACTTC.

This rearrangement joins TRBV28 to TRBJ1-4; D remains unclear. V was pared by 1 base and J by 5 bases, with 17 bases between. The germline gives CDR1 MDHEN, CDR2 SYDVKM. This CDR3 is 17 amino acids long. Here the CDR3 reads CASSLFGPNRGNEKLFF. The CDR3 DNA reads TGTGCCAGCAGTTTATTCGGGCCAAATAGAGGGAATGAAAAACTGTTTTTT.

The chain employs TRBV6-5 and TRBJ2-3, with D maybe TRBD2 (5 bases). This CDR3 has 13 amino acids. V shed 0 bases and J shed 4 bases, with 5 bases lying between them. Per the germline V gene, CDR1 is MNHEY and CDR2 is SVGAGI. This CDR3 reads CASSYSRADTQYF. The CDR3 bases are TGTGCCAGCAGTTACTCGCGGGCAGATACGCAGTATTTT.

The chain combines TRBV6-6 with TRBJ2-3; the D gene is possibly TRBD2 (6 bases). The CDR3 is 18 amino acids. CDR1 and CDR2 from the germline V gene are MNHNY and SVGAGI (reference sequence). V shed 5 bases and J shed 0 bases, with 21 bases lying between them. In nucleotides, the CDR3 is TGTGCCAGCAGTCCGTTTAGCGGCTCGACCTCTAGCACAGATACGCAGTATTTT. Translated, it gives CASSPFSGSTSSTDTQYF.

This chain links TRBV4-2 with TRBJ2-1; tentatively, D is TRBD2 (5 bases). In germline, CDR1 is LGHNA, CDR2 YNFKEQ. The CDR3 is 16 residues long. Trimming shortened V by 0 bases and J by 1 base, and 10 bases separated the two germline ends. The CDR3 sequence: CASSQDRGGSYNEQFF. The CDR3 DNA reads TGTGCCAGCAGCCAAGATCGGGGTGGATCCTACAATGAGCAGTTCTTC.

This clone was counted a single time. V gene TRBV5-4 combines with J gene TRBJ2-2; no definite D call. V was cut by 4 bases and J by 1 base, with 5 bases left in between. The CDR3 runs 13 residues. Germline V gene sequence: CDR1 SGHNT, CDR2 YYREEE (reference sequence). The CDR3 loop reads CASSIKNTGELFF. The CDR3 DNA reads as TGTGCCAGCAGCATTAAGAACACCGGGGAGCTGTTTTTT.